This is a list of T cell receptor beta chains from one sample in a study of OX40 agonist ivuxolimab in advanced cancers. Produced via immunoSEQ multiplex PCR; TCRdb's table is partial and in-frame only. The sample has about 20,000 clones; more than 80% are singletons. The specimen comprised CD4+ or CD8+ T cells sorted from blood, sampled in a trial of the OX40 agonist ivuxolimab. The receptor set was obtained from an adult with an advanced solid tumor such as melanoma, head and neck, liver or kidney cancer. Each CDR3 is given with its conserved first and last residue. The order of the fields is D gene, J gene, clone size, V gene, CDR3 protein, CDR3 DNA. A D gene is named only where the DNA matches it firmly. Part of the rows lack a size; the others show once, few, many or a class for expanded clones.

- TRBJ2-2 once TRBV5-1 CASTFWWGNTGELFF TGCGCCAGCACCTTTTGGTGGGGGAACACCGGGGAGCTGTTTTTT
TRBD2 TRBJ2-7 - TRBV27 CASSLWGGNPYEQYF TGTGCCAGCAGTTTATGGGGGGGGAACCCCTACGAGCAGTACTTC
- TRBJ2-6 - TRBV14 CASSHTAGANVLTF TGTGCCAGCAGCCATACAGCTGGGGCCAACGTCCTGACTTTC
TRBD2 TRBJ2-1 - TRBV19 CASSPLAGGYNEQFF TGTGCCAGTAGTCCCCTAGCGGGGGGTTACAATGAGCAGTTCTTC
- TRBJ1-2 - TRBV30 CAWSVFPRSYGYTF TGTGCCTGGAGTGTTTTCCCCAGGTCCTATGGCTACACCTTC
- TRBJ1-5 - TRBV4-1 CASSQDLWTPRADQPQHF TGCGCCAGCAGCCAAGATCTGTGGACCCCCAGAGCGGATCAGCCCCAGCATTTT
- TRBJ2-7 once TRBV14 CASSQVGSAEQYF TGTGCCAGCAGCCAAGTCGGGTCGGCGGAGCAGTACTTC
- TRBJ1-1 medium-sized TRBV27 CASSLSWGGMNTEAFF TGTGCCAGCAGTTTATCATGGGGAGGGATGAACACTGAAGCTTTCTTT
TRBD1 TRBJ1-3 - TRBV19 CASTPADRGGNTIYF TGTGCCAGTACCCCCGCTGACAGGGGTGGAAACACCATATATTTT
- TRBJ1-5 - TRBV27 CASSERGYNQPQHF TGTGCCAGCAGCGAGCGGGGCTACAATCAGCCCCAGCATTTT
- TRBJ2-7 - TRBV13 CASSLGGEQYF TGTGCCAGCAGCTTAGGGGGCGAGCAGTACTTC
- TRBJ2-1 - TRBV28 CASSDRAGTRGYNEQFF TGTGCCAGCAGTGATAGGGCCGGGACTCGGGGATACAATGAGCAGTTCTTC
TRBD1 TRBJ2-7 - TRBV6-5 CASSLDRVPYEQYF TGTGCCAGCAGTTTGGACAGGGTACCCTACGAGCAGTACTTC
- TRBJ1-2 - TRBV20-1 CSAPGGRGYTF TGCAGTGCTCCCGGGGGGAGGGGCTACACCTTC
TRBD1 TRBJ2-7 - TRBV7-6 CASSLGMTGGGYEQYF TGTGCCAGCAGCTTAGGGATGACAGGGGGAGGCTACGAGCAGTACTTC
TRBD1 TRBJ1-2 once TRBV5-6 CASSPSGTVYGYTF TGTGCCAGCAGCCCCTCCGGGACAGTTTATGGCTACACCTTC
- TRBJ2-2 - TRBV5-5 CASSSGPRTSGELFF TGTGCCAGCAGCTCGGGGCCCAGGACGTCCGGGGAGCTGTTTTTT
- TRBJ1-2 - TRBV5-4 CASSQDQTGAYGYTF TGTGCCAGCAGCCAAGATCAGACCGGGGCCTATGGCTACACCTTC
TRBD1 TRBJ2-7 - TRBV19 CASSIRTGSSYEQYF TGTGCCAGTAGTATCCGGACAGGGAGCTCCTACGAGCAGTACTTC
- TRBJ2-1 - TRBV15 CATSPTAGGLFF TGTGCCACCAGCCCAACGGCAGGCGGATTGTTCTTC
TRBD1 TRBJ2-1 - TRBV4-1 CASSHGTGDLEQFF TGCGCCAGCAGCCACGGGACAGGGGATCTTGAGCAGTTCTTC
TRBD1 TRBJ2-7 - TRBV6-5 CASSFGTVPYEQYF TGTGCCAGCAGTTTTGGGACAGTCCCCTACGAGCAGTACTTC
- TRBJ2-7 - TRBV11-2 CASSLDTVREQYF TGTGCCAGCAGCTTGGACACGGTAAGGGAGCAGTACTTC
TRBD1 TRBJ1-5 - TRBV6-5 CASSQTGDGQPQHF TGTGCCAGCAGCCAGACAGGGGATGGACAGCCCCAGCATTTT
- TRBJ1-1 once TRBV6-1 CASFPAGEVTEAFF TGTGCCAGTTTTCCTGCAGGGGAGGTCACTGAAGCTTTCTTT
- TRBJ1-5 - TRBV27 CASSLGGHQPQHF TGTGCCAGCAGTTTAGGGGGGCATCAGCCCCAGCATTTT
- TRBJ1-6 once TRBV2 CASSEPTYNSPLHF TGTGCCAGCAGTGAGCCGACCTATAATTCACCCCTCCACTTT
- TRBJ2-7 once TRBV5-1 CASSLGAGYYEQYF TGCGCCAGCAGCTTGGGGGCGGGGTACTACGAGCAGTACTTC
- TRBJ1-1 once TRBV28 CASSPPNEDTEAFF TGTGCCAGCAGTCCTCCAAACGAGGACACTGAAGCTTTCTTT
TRBD1 TRBJ1-1 - TRBV27 CASSPTGALNTEAFF TGTGCCAGCAGTCCCACAGGGGCCTTGAACACTGAAGCTTTCTTT
- TRBJ1-6 - TRBV10-1 CASRGRVGCNSPLHF TGCGCCAGCAGAGGGAGGGTAGGATGTAATTCACCCCTCCACTTT
- TRBJ2-3 few TRBV4-1 CASSQEVPTDTQYF TGCGCCAGCAGCCAAGAGGTTCCCACAGATACGCAGTATTTT
- TRBJ2-1 - TRBV7-9 CASSPGGMYNEQFF TGTGCCAGCAGCCCCGGCGGGATGTACAATGAGCAGTTCTTC
- TRBJ1-2 - TRBV6-1 CASSEYRLERYGYTF TGTGCCAGCAGTGAATATCGCCTTGAGAGGTATGGCTACACCTTC
- TRBJ2-7 - TRBV6-6 CASQDLYEQYF TGTGCCAGCCAGGATCTATACGAGCAGTACTTC
- TRBJ1-1 - TRBV30 CASADSLNTEAFF TGTGCCTCCGCGGACAGTTTAAACACTGAAGCTTTCTTT
- TRBJ1-1 - TRBV6-1 CASSDRGDYNTEAFF TGTGCCAGCAGTGACAGGGGTGACTACAACACTGAAGCTTTCTTT
- TRBJ2-7 - TRBV6-5 CASSYETAGSYEQYF TGTGCCAGCAGTTACGAGACAGCCGGTAGCTACGAGCAGTACTTC
- TRBJ1-1 few TRBV10-3 CATQAPNTEAFF TGTGCCACCCAGGCGCCGAACACTGAAGCTTTCTTT
TRBD1 TRBJ1-4 medium-sized TRBV4-1 CASSQDPSTGNEKLFF TGCGCCAGCAGCCAAGATCCATCGACAGGGAATGAAAAACTGTTTTTT
- TRBJ2-1 - TRBV6-5 CASSYRSYNEQFF TGTGCCAGCAGTTACCGATCCTACAATGAGCAGTTCTTC
- TRBJ1-1 - TRBV11-2 CASSSAEAFF TGTGCCAGCAGCTCCGCCGAAGCTTTCTTT
- TRBJ2-3 - TRBV7-9 CASSSPQGAGGSTDTQYF TGTGCCAGCAGCTCACCCCAGGGGGCGGGGGGTAGCACAGATACGCAGTATTTT
- TRBJ2-7 few TRBV27 CASSPDSVGDEQYF TGTGCCAGCAGTCCGGACTCGGTAGGAGACGAGCAGTACTTC
- TRBJ1-6 - TRBV28 CASSLFTGRNSPLHF TGTGCCAGCAGTTTATTCACCGGGCGCAATTCACCCCTCCACTTT
- TRBJ1-3 - TRBV11-2 CASSLEQGPSAIYF TGTGCCAGCAGCTTGGAACAGGGACCAAGCGCCATATATTTT
- TRBJ2-5 - TRBV27 CASRLIGGQEETQYF TGTGCCAGCAGACTTATCGGAGGCCAGGAAGAGACCCAGTACTTC
TRBD1 TRBJ2-7 - TRBV6-6 CASSVRDRTSYEQYF TGTGCCAGCAGTGTCCGGGACAGGACCTCCTACGAGCAGTACTTC
- TRBJ2-6 - TRBV5-5 CASSPERDAGLGANVLTF TGTGCCAGCAGCCCCGAACGAGATGCAGGGCTTGGGGCCAACGTCCTGACTTTC
TRBD1 TRBJ2-7 once TRBV29-1 CSVEAGTGSSLKYF TGCAGCGTTGAAGCCGGGACAGGGAGTTCGCTTAAGTACTTC
TRBD1 TRBJ1-6 - TRBV15 CATSRDLTGGNNSPLHF TGTGCCACCAGCAGAGACCTCACAGGGGGGAATAATTCACCCCTCCACTTT
- TRBJ2-1 - TRBV10-1 CASSERPGSYNEQFF TGCGCCAGCAGTGAGAGGCCGGGCTCCTACAATGAGCAGTTCTTC